This entry lists 20 T cell receptor beta chains sequenced from one sample in a study of CD8+CD57+ T cells in acquired aplastic anemia. The TCR beta profiling, which covered VDJ combination and CDR3 sequence, was carried out using genomic DNA as the template. TCRdb re-called the reads through MiXCR, storing one row per CDR3 protein. The profile shows about 190,000 distinct CDR3 sequences, around 50% of them singletons. Input material: sorted CD4+, CD8+, or CD8+CD57+ T cells (not recorded which) from PBMCs. Source of these receptors: a human donor in good health, serving as a control.

Notes on this clonotype: Germline and junction disagree at one end, which may indicate a read error. The chain couples TRBV12-3 or TRBV12-4 to TRBJ1-5; TRBD1 is a possible D gene (5 bases). CDR3 size: 14 residues. CDR3 region: CAGSSTGRDQPQHF. Written as DNA, the CDR3 is TGTGCCGGCAGTTCAACGGGGCGGGATCAGCCCCAGCATTTT.

The chain combines TRBV19 with TRBJ1-5; 10 bases map to TRBD1. V shed 4 bases and J 11 bases; nucleotides not matched to a gene: 11. From germline, CDR1 is LNHDA and CDR2 SQIVND (reference sequence). The CDR3 extends over 15 amino acids. This CDR3 reads CASSTQRTGGETQHF. The CDR3 nucleotides read TGTGCCAGTAGTACCCAGAGGACAGGGGGGGAGACCCAGCATTTT.

A remark on this clonotype: The conserved phenylalanine or tryptophan normally closing the CDR3 is absent here, so this likely arose from a read error. No DNA is shown, since the ends of the CDR3 on it are uncertain; the CDR3 is the one TCRdb lists. The chain joins TRBV7-2 to TRBJ1-1; the table's D gene call, TRBD1, was not cross checked with the DNA. Germline CDR1 SGHTA, CDR2 FQGNSA. The CDR3 totals 13 residues, both ends included. The CDR3 here is CASSLRGTLKLSL.

This clonotype showed up many times. V is TRBV7-9 and J is TRBJ1-1, with a possible D match to TRBD1 (6 bases). V was pared by 4 bases and J by 8 bases, with 14 bases between. CDR1 is SEHNR and CDR2 is FQNEAQ in the germline V gene (reference sequence). The CDR3 extends over 13 amino acids. Here the CDR3 DNA reads TGTGCCAGCAGCTCTCAGGCGGGGGGCGAAGCTTTCTTT. Translating gives CASSSQAGGEAFF.

This clonotype occurred a few times. This chain links TRBV3-1 with TRBJ1-3, with D perhaps TRBD1 (5 bases). The CDR3 has 14 amino acids. V gave up 5 bases and J gave up 0 bases, with 8 bases separating them. CDR1 is LGHDT, CDR2 YNNKEL, per germline (reference sequence). CDR3 region: CASSETGSGNTIYF. The DNA for the CDR3 is TGTGCCAGCAGCGAAACAGGCTCTGGAAACACCATATATTTT.

The chain recombines TRBV9 with TRBJ2-2; D not certain. Trimming cost V 3 bases and J 5 bases, with 2 bases left between them. In germline, CDR1 is SGDLS, CDR2 YYNGEE. The CDR3 has 11 amino acids. The DNA of the CDR3 is TGTGCCAGCAGCGGAACCGGGGAGCTGTTTTTT. It translates to CASSGTGELFF.

The chain employs TRBV25-1 and TRBJ1-6, with a tentative D call TRBD1 (5 bases). Germline assignment: CDR1 MGHDK and CDR2 SYGVNS. Trimming stripped 5 bases from V and 7 bases from J, with 12 bases between. The CDR3 contains 14 residues. The CDR3 reads CASSSHRPNSPLHF. The CDR3 bases are TGTGCCAGCAGTTCACACAGGCCAAATTCACCCCTCCACTTT.

This clonotype was observed many times. This chain connects TRBV7-6 to TRBJ2-3; D not certain. This CDR3 region has 13 residues. The ends were cut back, 3 bases at V and 0 bases at J, with 4 bases in the middle. The germline CDR1 and CDR2 sequences are SGHVS and FNYEAQ. The CDR3 loop reads CASSFYSTDTQYF. CDR3 coding DNA: TGTGCCAGCAGCTTTTATAGCACAGATACGCAGTATTTT. Full variable domain (outside the CDR3, taken from reference TRBV7-6 and TRBJ2-3): GAGVSQSPRYKVTKRGQDVALRCDPISGHVSLYWYRQALGQGPEFLTYFNYEAQQDKSGLPNDRFSAERPEGSISTLTIQRTEQRDSAMYRCASSFYSTDTQYFGPGTRLTVL.

As concerns this clonotype: The conserved closing phenylalanine or tryptophan is absent in this CDR3, likely reflecting a read error. No DNA is shown, since the ends of the CDR3 on it are uncertain; the CDR3 is the one TCRdb lists. The chain joins TRBV7-3 to TRBJ2-1; the tabulated D call, TRBD1, remains unverified against the DNA. With termini counted, the CDR3 has 8 amino acids. The V gene's germline CDR1 is SGHTA and CDR2 FQGTGA. The CDR3 region is CASSPRGV.

In this sample, this clonotype turned up many times. This chain joins TRBV6-5 and TRBJ2-5; a weak D match, TRBD2 (5 bases). Looked up from germline, CDR1 is MNHEY and CDR2 is SVGAGI. The CDR3 sequence is 13 residues long. V shed 4 bases and J shed 3 bases, with 9 bases lying between them. In nucleotides, the CDR3 is TGTGCCAGCAGTTGGGGAGCGGAAGAGACCCAGTACTTC. Its protein is CASSWGAEETQYF.

This clonotype showed up many times. V is TRBV6-5 and J is TRBJ1-5; tentatively, D is TRBD1 (5 bases). The CDR3 covers 13 residues. CDR1 is MNHEY and CDR2 is SVGAGI in the germline V gene. V lost 6 bases and J 3 bases, leaving 9 bases between the germline ends. For the CDR3, the DNA is TGTGCCAGCAGACAGGTTGCCAATCAGCCCCAGCATTTT. Its translation: CASRQVANQPQHF.

This clonotype was seen just once. This sequence joins TRBV9 and TRBJ1-2; 11 nucleotides agree with TRBD1. This CDR3 has 14 residues. Trimming cost V 3 bases and J 12 bases; bases outside gene matches: 10. Germline lookup yields CDR1 SGDLS and CDR2 YYNGEE. The CDR3 sequence is CASSAGQGEAGNTF. CDR3 DNA sequence: TGTGCCAGCAGCGCGGGACAGGGGGAGGCTGGAAACACCTTC.

The chain combines TRBV24-1 with TRBJ2-3; D gene unclear. With 3 bases removed from V and 1 base from J, the gap between germline ends came to 13 bases. The CDR3 is 16 amino acids. CDR1 and CDR2 (germline): KGHDR, SFDVKD. The CDR3 sequence: CATSDPVDYGTDTQYF. DNA for the CDR3: TGTGCCACCAGTGATCCCGTAGATTACGGCACAGATACGCAGTATTTT.

This clonotype was observed a handful of times. The chain links TRBV24-1 to TRBJ2-5; D remains ambiguous. V lost 5 bases and J lost 3, with 9 bases in between. The CDR3 is made up of 13 amino acids. Germline-derived CDR1 and CDR2 are KGHDR and SFDVKD. Here the CDR3 DNA reads TGTGCCACCAGTGGCGCCAGCGAAGAGACCCAGTACTTC. Protein: CATSGASEETQYF.

This clonotype came up many times. V usage is TRBV3-1 and J usage is TRBJ1-2, with no clear D. Germline CDR1 reads LGHDT; CDR2 reads YNNKEL (reference sequence). The CDR3 has 14 amino acids. The V end lost 0 bases, the J end lost 8 bases, and 13 bases lay between the germline ends. As DNA, the CDR3 is TGTGCCAGCAGCCAAGAGGGCAGGCCGGGGGGCTACACCTTC. It codes for CASSQEGRPGGYTF.

V gene TRBV20-1 combines with J gene TRBJ1-6; D unresolved. The CDR3 runs 8 residues. Trimming took 6 bases from V and 11 from J, leaving 2 bases between them. Looked up from germline, CDR1 is DFQATT and CDR2 is SNEGSKA (reference sequence). CDR3 residues: CSAPPLHF. Written as DNA, the CDR3 is TGCAGTGCCCCACCCCTCCACTTT.

This clonotype appeared a few times. The chain employs TRBV12-3 or TRBV12-4 and TRBJ1-2, with D tentatively TRBD1 (6 bases). The CDR3 sequence is 13 residues long. V was shortened by 6 bases and J by 4 bases, with 12 bases between the two germline ends. This chain's CDR3 is CASSNGQFYGYTF. CDR3 in DNA: TGTGCCAGCAGCAACGGACAGTTCTATGGCTACACCTTC.

This clonotype was recorded many times. The V and J genes are TRBV20-1 and TRBJ1-1, with D possibly being TRBD1 (5 bases). Trimming shortened V by 5 bases and J by 0 bases, and 10 bases separated the two germline ends. The CDR3 covers 13 residues. From germline, CDR1 is DFQATT and CDR2 SNEGSKA (reference sequence). CDR3 nucleotide sequence: TGCAGTGCTGACGACAGTTTGAACACTGAAGCTTTCTTT. Translated: CSADDSLNTEAFF.

J is TRBJ1-6 and V is TRBV5-5; D might be TRBD1 (5 bases). CDR3 size: 14 residues. V lost 2 bases and J 7 bases, leaving 10 bases between the germline ends. Germline CDR1 is SGHKS and CDR2 is YYEKEE (reference sequence). Written as DNA, the CDR3 is TGTGCCAGCAGCTTCTACAGGAGCAATTCACCCCTCCACTTT. It yields the protein CASSFYRSNSPLHF.

This chain joins TRBV30 and TRBJ1-5; D is perhaps TRBD1 (6 bases). The germline V gene has CDR1 GTSNPN and CDR2 SVGIG (reference sequence). V lost 1 base to trimming and J lost 4 bases, with 8 bases between them. This CDR3 comprises 13 residues. The CDR3 loop reads CAWSGGRNQPQHF. The CDR3 region has the DNA TGTGCCTGGAGTGGGGGGCGAAATCAGCCCCAGCATTTT.